The clone carrying this T cell receptor (beta chain) was counted between two and nine times. Germline loops: CDR1 SEHNR, CDR2 FQNEAQ (reference sequence). The CDR3 is 14 amino acids. V lost 9 bases to trimming and J lost 7 bases, with 18 bases between them. A library of TCRbeta sequences, prepared with unique molecular identifiers, was generated. A single record per CDR3 protein comes from TCRdb applying MiXCR to the PCR reads. The data show some 460,000 distinct CDR3 sequences, about 17% seen once. These data are taken from a study of T-cell reconstitution after alpha-beta-depleted transplantation in children.

The input for sequencing was PBMCs, mostly from graft donor cells, taken 360 days after TCRalphabeta/CD19-depleted stem cell transplant. This receptor was obtained from a boy in the first two years of life who had a stem cell transplant for Wiskott-Aldrich syndrome, so the T cells may come from the graft donor. The chain uses TRBV7-9 and TRBJ2-2; possibly TRBD1 for D (6 bases). The chain's CDR3 is CASPRGWDIGELFF. The CDR3, as DNA: TGTGCCAGTCCCCGGGGCTGGGACATCGGGGAGCTGTTTTTT.